Listed below are T cell receptor beta chains from one sample, sequenced in a study of cytomegalovirus exposure and HLA in healthy donors. The assay was immunoSEQ multiplex PCR, and TCRdb's table has in-frame clones only and misses some. The sample gives about 180,000 clones, 82% of which show up once; approximately 1.5% is in the top ten. Material for sequencing was PBMCs. The receptors were sampled from a man aged 35 to 55 in good health and CMV-seronegative. Both conserved end residues are part of each CDR3. Each record gives: J gene, D gene, V gene, CDR3 protein, CDR3 DNA. D genes are given only for firm matches.

j_gene: TRBJ2-7; d_gene: TRBD1; v_gene: TRBV6-5; CDR3aa: CASTSGTGSYEQYF; CDR3nt: TGTGCCAGCACCTCCGGGACAGGGTCCTACGAGCAGTACTTC
j_gene: TRBJ1-3; d_gene: TRBD1; v_gene: TRBV5-1; CDR3aa: CASSPQGVLVGNTIYF; CDR3nt: TGCGCCAGCAGCCCACAGGGGGTCTTGGTTGGAAACACCATATATTTT
j_gene: TRBJ1-4; d_gene: TRBD1; v_gene: TRBV4-3; CDR3aa: CASSRRGERAEKLFF; CDR3nt: TGCGCCAGCAGCCGCAGGGGGGAACGGGCTGAAAAACTGTTTTTT
j_gene: TRBJ2-3; d_gene: -; v_gene: TRBV7-3; CDR3aa: CASSLTNTDTQYF; CDR3nt: TGTGCCAGCAGCTTAACTAACACAGATACGCAGTATTTT
j_gene: TRBJ2-3; d_gene: -; v_gene: TRBV27; CDR3aa: CASSPLPLSGTADTQYF; CDR3nt: TGTGCCAGCAGTCCCCTCCCTCTTAGCGGGACAGCAGATACGCAGTATTTT
j_gene: TRBJ2-7; d_gene: TRBD2; v_gene: TRBV29-1; CDR3aa: CSVRSGTTGYEQYF; CDR3nt: TGCAGCGTACGATCCGGGACTACAGGCTACGAGCAGTACTTC
j_gene: TRBJ1-1; d_gene: -; v_gene: TRBV7-8; CDR3aa: CASSPRTVMNTEAFF; CDR3nt: TGTGCCAGCAGCCCCCGGACAGTCATGAACACTGAAGCTTTCTTT
j_gene: TRBJ2-7; d_gene: -; v_gene: TRBV6-5; CDR3aa: CASRPRRDSTYEQYF; CDR3nt: TGTGCCAGCAGACCCCGCCGTGACTCAACCTACGAGCAGTACTTC
j_gene: TRBJ1-5; d_gene: TRBD1; v_gene: TRBV11-2; CDR3aa: CASSIGQGRTQHF; CDR3nt: TGTGCCAGCAGCATCGGACAGGGGAGAACCCAGCATTTT
j_gene: TRBJ1-3; d_gene: TRBD1; v_gene: TRBV11-3; CDR3aa: CASSSRTGSSGNTIYF; CDR3nt: TGTGCCAGCAGCTCTCGGACAGGAAGCTCTGGAAACACCATATATTTT
j_gene: TRBJ1-4; d_gene: TRBD1; v_gene: TRBV7-9; CDR3aa: CASSDQGAGGSEKLFF; CDR3nt: TGTGCCAGCAGCGACCAAGGGGCAGGGGGAAGTGAAAAACTGTTTTTT
j_gene: TRBJ2-7; d_gene: -; v_gene: TRBV5-1; CDR3aa: CASSLAAGSYEQYF; CDR3nt: TGCGCCAGCAGCTTGGCAGCGGGTTCCTACGAGCAGTACTTC
j_gene: TRBJ2-2; d_gene: -; v_gene: TRBV7-9; CDR3aa: CASSPRWVMNTGELFF; CDR3nt: TGTGCCAGCAGCCCTAGGTGGGTTATGAACACCGGGGAGCTGTTTTTT
j_gene: TRBJ1-4; d_gene: -; v_gene: TRBV27; CDR3aa: CASSFRQMGEKLFF; CDR3nt: TGTGCCAGCAGTTTTCGACAGATGGGGGAAAAACTGTTTTTT
j_gene: TRBJ1-3; d_gene: -; v_gene: TRBV7-6; CDR3aa: CATEWGNTIYF; CDR3nt: TGTGCCACCGAGTGGGGAAACACCATATATTTT